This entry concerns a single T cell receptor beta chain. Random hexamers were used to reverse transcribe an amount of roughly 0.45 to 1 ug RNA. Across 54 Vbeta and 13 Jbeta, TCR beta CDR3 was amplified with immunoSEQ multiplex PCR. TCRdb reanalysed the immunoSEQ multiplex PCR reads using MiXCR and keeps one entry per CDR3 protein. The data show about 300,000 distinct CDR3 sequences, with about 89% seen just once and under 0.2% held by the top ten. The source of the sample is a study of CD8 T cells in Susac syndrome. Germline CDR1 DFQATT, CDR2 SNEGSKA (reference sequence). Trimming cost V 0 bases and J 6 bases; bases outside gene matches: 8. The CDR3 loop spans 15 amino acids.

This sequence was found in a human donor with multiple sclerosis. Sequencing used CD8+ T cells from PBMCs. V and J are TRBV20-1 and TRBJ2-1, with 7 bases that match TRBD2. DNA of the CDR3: TGCAGTGCTAGAGATCCGCGGGAGTGGTTCAATGAGCAGTTCTTC. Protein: CSARDPREWFNEQFF.